A single sample gave rise to the 26 T cell receptor beta chains below, sequenced in a study of T cell responses to AZD1222 COVID-19 vaccine. Assay used: immunoSEQ multiplex PCR; TCRdb lists only in-frame clones, some missing. The sample lists about 130,000 clones, around 84% seen once, with less than 15% in the top ten. The material sequenced was peripheral blood, taken on day 0 of AZD1222 vaccination. The receptors originated from an adult in good health.

This clone was seen a handful of times. The V and J genes are TRBV21-1 and TRBJ1-2; the table's D call, TRBD1, has no DNA check behind it. TRBV21-1 is termed a pseudogene. The CDR3 is made up of 17 amino acids. CDR3 DNA: TGTGCCAGCAGCTTCTCGAAGGGGTTCAGGGCTAACTATGGCTACACCTTC. The encoded protein is CASSFSKGFRANYGYTF.

The V and J genes are TRBV3-1 (or the pseudogene TRBV3-2) and TRBJ2-5; perhaps TRBD2 as D (6 bases). The germline gives CDR1 LGHDT, CDR2 YNNKEL (reference sequence). V shed 3 bases and J shed 5 bases, with 19 bases lying between them. The CDR3 is 16 amino acids. This CDR3 reads CASSQVAGPRAETQYF. DNA of the CDR3: TGTGCCAGCAGCCAGGTGGCGGGGCCCCGAGCGGAGACCCAGTACTTC.

This sequence joins TRBV5-1 and TRBJ1-5; tentative D call: TRBD1 (5 bases). With 2 bases removed from V and 6 bases from J, the gap between germline ends came to 9 bases. Germline V gene lookup returns CDR1 SGHRS and CDR2 YFSETQ. CDR3 length: 13 residues. The CDR3 sequence is CASSLGESQPQHF. The CDR3 DNA follows: TGCGCCAGCAGCTTAGGGGAGAGTCAGCCCCAGCATTTT.

The rearrangement joins TRBV3-1 (or the pseudogene TRBV3-2) to TRBJ1-4; unclear D gene. Trimming took 1 base from V and 13 from J, leaving 10 bases between them. CDR3 length: 12 residues. Germline CDR1 LGHDT, CDR2 YNNKEL (reference sequence). CDR3 residues: CASSQGREGLFF. The CDR3 bases are TGTGCCAGCAGCCAAGGGAGGGAGGGACTGTTTTTT.

This chain joins TRBV4-1 and TRBJ2-7; D is possibly TRBD1 (6 bases). The CDR3 contains 16 residues. CDR1 is MGHRA and CDR2 is YSYEKL in the germline V gene. V dropped 0 bases and J dropped 1 base, with 13 bases sitting between them. The CDR3 region has the DNA TGCGCCAGCAGCCAAGATTCGGAACAGGGTTCCTACGAGCAGTACTTC. It encodes CASSQDSEQGSYEQYF.

The chain has TRBV14 and TRBJ1-2; maybe TRBD1 (6 bases). The CDR3 covers 13 residues. V lost 4 bases and J 7 bases, leaving 13 bases between the germline ends. Germline CDR1 SGHDN, CDR2 FVKESK. CDR3 nucleotide sequence: TGTGCCAGCAGCCCAGGGGTTCTATCTGGCTACACCTTC. Translated: CASSPGVLSGYTF.

V usage is TRBV10-3 and J usage is TRBJ1-1; 8 bases are shared with TRBD1. The CDR3 is 18 residues long. The ends lost 0 bases at V and 1 base at J; junction bases unmatched: 10. Per the germline V gene, CDR1 is ENHRY and CDR2 is SYGVKD. The CDR3 loop is CAISESVQGARGNTEAFF. CDR3 in DNA: TGTGCCATCAGTGAGTCCGTGCAGGGGGCGCGAGGGAACACTGAAGCTTTCTTT.

The chain couples TRBV28 to TRBJ1-4, with unresolved D. Germline V CDR1 and CDR2: MDHEN, SYDVKM. This CDR3 region has 13 residues. V was cut by 6 bases and J by 8 bases, with 13 bases left in between. The CDR3 protein is CASRKFIGEKLFF. CDR3 sequence (DNA): TGTGCCAGCAGAAAGTTCATAGGCGAAAAACTGTTTTTT.

This chain uses TRBV5-4 with TRBJ2-7; a weak D match, TRBD1 (6 bases). Germline assignment: CDR1 SGHNT and CDR2 YYREEE (reference sequence). This CDR3 is built from 11 residues. Trimming took off 6 bases at V and 6 bases at J, with 10 bases between the two ends. CDR3 sequence: CASIRGSEQYF. The CDR3 nucleotides read TGTGCCAGCATAAGGGGGAGCGAGCAGTACTTC.

This chain connects TRBV7-2 to TRBJ2-5; TRBD2 is a possible D gene (5 bases). The CDR3 runs 15 residues. V was clipped by 4 bases and J by 1 base, with 13 bases between them. The germline gives CDR1 SGHTA, CDR2 FQGNSA. The DNA for the CDR3 is TGTGCCAGCAGCTCACAAGCGGAGTTCCAAGAGACCCAGTACTTC. Protein product: CASSSQAEFQETQYF.

The chain employs TRBV2 and TRBJ1-1; no definite D call. This CDR3 has 17 amino acids. Per germline, CDR1 SNHLY and CDR2 FYNNEI. V lost 3 bases and J lost 0, with 17 bases in between. CDR3 nucleotide sequence: TGTGCCAGCAGTGATACGGAGAGAACAGTCATGAACACTGAAGCTTTCTTT. It codes for CASSDTERTVMNTEAFF.

The chain carries TRBV18 and TRBJ1-5, with a weak D call TRBD1 (6 bases). Looked up from germline, CDR1 is KGHSH and CDR2 is LQKENI. The CDR3 contains 13 residues. V was shortened by 6 bases and J by 4 bases, with 10 bases between the two germline ends. CDR3 region: CASSPGTNQPQHF. CDR3 sequence (DNA): TGTGCCAGCTCCCCAGGGACAAATCAGCCCCAGCATTTT.

The rearrangement uses TRBV19 and TRBJ1-2; D is uncertain. Germline-derived CDR1 and CDR2 are LNHDA and SQIVND (reference sequence). V lost 0 bases and J 1 base, leaving 6 bases between the germline ends. There are 14 residues in the CDR3. Here the CDR3 DNA reads TGTGCCAGTAGTATAGATCGTAGTAACTATGGCTACACCTTC. Its protein is CASSIDRSNYGYTF.

The chain uses TRBV11-3 and TRBJ1-4; D perhaps matches TRBD1 (6 bases). The V end was cut by 3 bases, the J end by 0 bases, with 14 bases between. Germline CDR1 SGHNT, CDR2 YENEEA. This CDR3 is built from 17 residues. CDR3 loop: CASSLIRGSATNEKLFF. In DNA, the CDR3 is TGTGCCAGCAGCTTGATCAGGGGCTCAGCAACTAATGAAAAACTGTTTTTT.

The J gene is TRBJ2-7, the V gene TRBV24-1; TRBD1 matches 7 bases. The ends lost 4 bases at V and 6 bases at J; junction bases unmatched: 5. Germline V gene data show CDR1 as KGHDR and CDR2 as SFDVKD. There are 13 residues in the CDR3. The CDR3 loop is CATSERQGGEQYF. The CDR3 DNA is TGTGCCACCAGTGAACGACAGGGTGGCGAGCAGTACTTC.

V is TRBV5-6 and J is TRBJ1-2; possible D gene TRBD1, 6 bases. Germline values: CDR1 SGHDT, CDR2 YYEEEE. V was pared by 4 bases and J by 8 bases, with 12 bases between. This CDR3 comprises 12 residues. The CDR3 loop reads CASSQGGAGYTF. The CDR3 DNA reads as TGTGCCAGCAGCCAAGGGGGGGCAGGCTACACCTTC.

In its sample, this clone was seen a few times. The chain links TRBV4-3 to TRBJ1-2; D is unresolved. CDR3 length: 16 amino acids. Deletions cut 2 bases from V and 8 bases from J, with 21 bases between. Germline CDR1 and CDR2: LGHNA and YSLEER. CDR3 coding DNA: TGCGCCAGCAGCCAAATTGACACTATCCACTTCCAAGGCTACACCTTC. It specifies CASSQIDTIHFQGYTF.

The rearrangement links TRBV5-4 to TRBJ1-2; D gene ambiguous. The CDR3 spans 16 residues. CDR1 is SGHNT and CDR2 is YYREEE in the germline V gene (reference sequence). Trimming cost V 0 bases and J 4 bases, with 16 bases left between them. The CDR3 nucleotides read TGTGCCAGCAGCTTGGCGGGAGTCGGATCTCCCTATGGCTACACCTTC. Amino acids: CASSLAGVGSPYGYTF. Looking up the rest from reference TRBV5-4 and TRBJ1-2 gives the full variable domain: ETGVTQSPTHLIKTRGQQVTLRCSSQSGHNTVSWYQQALGQGPQFIFQYYREEENGRGNFPPRFSGLQFPNYSSELNVNALELDDSALYLCASSLAGVGSPYGYTFGSGTRLTVV.

V and J are TRBV4-2 and TRBJ2-1; possible D gene TRBD2, 6 bases. Germline V gene lookup returns CDR1 LGHNA and CDR2 YNFKEQ. Deletions cut 4 bases from V and 0 bases from J, with 13 bases between. The CDR3 spans 16 residues. CDR3 region: CASSPSPGSSYNEQFF. CDR3 bases: TGTGCCAGCAGCCCTTCCCCCGGGAGCTCCTACAATGAGCAGTTCTTC.

The chain recombines TRBV11-2 with TRBJ2-5; TRBD2 aligns across 10 bases. V dropped 0 bases and J dropped 1; count of bases not matched to a gene: 5. This CDR3 is built from 17 residues. In germline, CDR1 is SGHAT, CDR2 FQNNGV. CDR3 DNA sequence: TGTGCCAGCAGCTTAGATCCAAGCGGGGGGGCCCAAGAGACCCAGTACTTC. Translation gives CASSLDPSGGAQETQYF.

The V gene is TRBV5-5, the J gene TRBJ1-2; 8 nucleotides line up with TRBD1. The CDR3 contains 18 residues. The V and J ends lost 2 bases and 4 bases, in that order; junction bases with no gene match: 16. Germline assignment: CDR1 SGHKS and CDR2 YYEKEE (reference sequence). The CDR3 region has the DNA TGTGCCAGCAGCTTTGCCTCAGGGGGCGCGGTGGACCTCTATGGCTACACCTTC. Translating it yields CASSFASGGAVDLYGYTF.

This chain links TRBV27 with TRBJ1-1, with no clear D. The CDR3 sequence is 10 residues long. Germline V gives CDR1 MNHEY, CDR2 SMNVEV (reference sequence). The CDR3 sequence is CAAGNTEAFF. Written as DNA, the CDR3 is TGTGCGGCGGGAAACACTGAAGCTTTCTTT.

This chain connects TRBV6-5 to TRBJ2-7, with a weak D call TRBD2 (7 bases). Trimming removed 6 bases from V and 4 bases from J, with 19 bases in between. This CDR3 has 15 amino acids. In germline, CDR1 is MNHEY, CDR2 SVGAGI. The CDR3 nucleotides read TGTGCCAGCAGCCTATACCGGGGGGCCCAATACGAGCAGTACTTC. Protein sequence: CASSLYRGAQYEQYF.

The rearrangement uses TRBV4-3 and TRBJ1-3; 10 bases are shared with TRBD1. This CDR3 is built from 16 residues. The germline CDR1 and CDR2 sequences are LGHNA and YSLEER. Trimming took 0 bases from V and 4 from J; bases not matched to a gene: 3. CDR3 in DNA: TGCGCCAGCAGCCAAGATGACAGGGGGCGCGGAAACACCATATATTTT. Residues: CASSQDDRGRGNTIYF.

V and J are TRBV27 and TRBJ1-5, with 7 bases aligning to TRBD1. CDR1 MNHEY and CDR2 SMNVEV come from the germline V gene (reference sequence). The V and J ends lost 1 base and 1 base, in that order; junction bases with no gene match: 4. The CDR3 is 16 residues long. CDR3 sequence (DNA): TGTGCCAGCAGTTTATTTTCCAGGGGGAGCAATCAGCCCCAGCATTTT. Its protein product is CASSLFSRGSNQPQHF.

The V and J genes are TRBV9 and TRBJ2-7, with TRBD1 matching 9 bases. The trim removed 0 bases at V and 4 bases at J, leaving 5 bases unmatched. CDR1 and CDR2 from the germline V gene are SGDLS and YYNGEE. This CDR3 spans 15 amino acids. CDR3 in amino acids: CASSVGGDRGYEQYF. For the CDR3, the DNA is TGTGCCAGCAGCGTAGGTGGAGACAGGGGGTACGAGCAGTACTTC.